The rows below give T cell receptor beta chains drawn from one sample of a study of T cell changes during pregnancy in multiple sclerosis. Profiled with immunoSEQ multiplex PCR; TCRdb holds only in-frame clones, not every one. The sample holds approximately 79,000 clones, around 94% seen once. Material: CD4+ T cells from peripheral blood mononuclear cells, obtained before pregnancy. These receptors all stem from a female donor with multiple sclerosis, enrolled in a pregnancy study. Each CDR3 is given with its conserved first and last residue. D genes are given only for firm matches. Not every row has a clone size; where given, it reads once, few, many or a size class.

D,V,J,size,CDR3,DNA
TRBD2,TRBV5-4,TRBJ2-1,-,CASSLGLAGGNEQFF,TGTGCCAGCAGCCTCGGACTAGCGGGGGGAAATGAGCAGTTCTTC
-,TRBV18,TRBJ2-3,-,CASSPELVTDTQYF,TGTGCCAGCTCACCAGAGTTAGTGACAGATACGCAGTATTTT
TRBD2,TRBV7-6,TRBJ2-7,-,CASSRTSGSNYEQYF,TGTGCCAGCAGTCGGACTAGCGGGAGCAACTACGAGCAGTACTTC
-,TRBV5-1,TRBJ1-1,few,CASSFRGDEAFF,TGCGCCAGCAGCTTCCGGGGGGATGAAGCTTTCTTT
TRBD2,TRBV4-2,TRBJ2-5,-,CASSQDPGLATETQYF,TGTGCCAGCAGCCAAGACCCGGGACTAGCGACGGAGACCCAGTACTTC
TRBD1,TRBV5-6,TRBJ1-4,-,CASSGQTGFNEKLFF,TGTGCCAGCAGCGGCCAGACAGGGTTTAATGAAAAACTGTTTTTT
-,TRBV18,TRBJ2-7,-,CASSLTGAYEQYF,TGTGCCAGCTCACTGACAGGAGCCTACGAGCAGTACTTC
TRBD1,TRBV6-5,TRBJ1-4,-,CASSTRTGVEKLFF,TGTGCCAGCAGCACCCGGACAGGGGTCGAAAAACTGTTTTTT
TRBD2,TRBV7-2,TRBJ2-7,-,CASSLARGLAWSYEQYF,TGTGCCAGCAGCTTAGCGCGGGGACTAGCATGGTCCTACGAGCAGTACTTC
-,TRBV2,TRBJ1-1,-,CASREAREAFF,TGTGCCAGCAGAGAGGCAAGGGAAGCTTTCTTT
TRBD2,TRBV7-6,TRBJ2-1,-,CASSLAGGAYNEQFF,TGTGCCAGCAGCTTAGCGGGAGGGGCCTACAATGAGCAGTTCTTC
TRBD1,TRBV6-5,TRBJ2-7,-,CASRGLGQGTYEQYF,TGTGCCAGCAGGGGCCTGGGACAGGGGACCTACGAGCAGTACTTC
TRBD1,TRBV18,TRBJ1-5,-,CASSPGTANQPQHF,TGTGCCAGCTCACCGGGGACAGCAAATCAGCCCCAGCATTTT
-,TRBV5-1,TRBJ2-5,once,CASSLSGIQETQYF,TGCGCCAGCAGCTTGTCGGGTATCCAAGAGACCCAGTACTTC
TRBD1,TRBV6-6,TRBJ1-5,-,CASSYSPGQGNQPQHF,TGTGCCAGCAGTTACTCACCAGGACAGGGCAATCAGCCCCAGCATTTT
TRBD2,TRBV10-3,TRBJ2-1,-,CAISEGTSGANEQFF,TGTGCCATCAGTGAAGGGACTAGCGGCGCGAATGAGCAGTTCTTC
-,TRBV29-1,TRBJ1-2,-,CSVIIGQYGYTF,TGCAGCGTAATTATTGGACAGTATGGCTACACCTTC
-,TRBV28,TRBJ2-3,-,CAIRTGQGYIDTDTQYF,TGTGCCATCAGAACGGGGCAGGGGTACATCGACACAGATACGCAGTATTTT
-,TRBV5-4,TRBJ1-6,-,CASSDTGKRYSPLHF,TGTGCCAGCAGCGATACCGGGAAAAGATATTCACCCCTCCACTTT
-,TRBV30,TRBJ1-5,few,CAWRRRDGLSPQHF,TGTGCCTGGAGACGGCGGGACGGCTTATCGCCCCAGCATTTT
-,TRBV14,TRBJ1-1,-,CASSQDVGQSAEAFF,TGTGCCAGCAGCCAAGATGTTGGCCAGTCAGCTGAAGCTTTCTTT
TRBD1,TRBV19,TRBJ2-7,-,CASSVTPGTGGAEQYF,TGTGCCAGTAGTGTCACCCCCGGGACAGGGGGCGCCGAGCAGTACTTC